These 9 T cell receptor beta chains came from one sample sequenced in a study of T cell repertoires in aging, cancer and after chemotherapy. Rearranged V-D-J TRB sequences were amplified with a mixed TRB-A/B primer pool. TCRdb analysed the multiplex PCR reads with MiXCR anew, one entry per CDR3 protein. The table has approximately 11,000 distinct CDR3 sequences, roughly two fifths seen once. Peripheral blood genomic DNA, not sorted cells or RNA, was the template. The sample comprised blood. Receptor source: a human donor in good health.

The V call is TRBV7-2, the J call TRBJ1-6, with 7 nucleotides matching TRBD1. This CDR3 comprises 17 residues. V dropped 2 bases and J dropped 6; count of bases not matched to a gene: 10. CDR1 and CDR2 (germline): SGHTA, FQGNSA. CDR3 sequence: CASSLSIRQGPNSPLHF. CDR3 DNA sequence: TGTGCCAGCAGCTTATCAATCCGACAGGGCCCTAATTCACCCCTCCACTTT.

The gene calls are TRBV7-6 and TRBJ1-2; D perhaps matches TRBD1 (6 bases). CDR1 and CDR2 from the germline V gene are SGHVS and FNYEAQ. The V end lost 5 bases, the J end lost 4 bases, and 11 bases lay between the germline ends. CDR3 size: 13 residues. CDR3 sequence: CASSPGTTYGYTF. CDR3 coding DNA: TGTGCCAGCAGCCCCGGGACAACCTATGGCTACACCTTC. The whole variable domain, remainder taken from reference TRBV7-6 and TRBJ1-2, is GAGVSQSPRYKVTKRGQDVALRCDPISGHVSLYWYRQALGQGPEFLTYFNYEAQQDKSGLPNDRFSAERPEGSISTLTIQRTEQRDSAMYRCASSPGTTYGYTFGSGTRLTVV.

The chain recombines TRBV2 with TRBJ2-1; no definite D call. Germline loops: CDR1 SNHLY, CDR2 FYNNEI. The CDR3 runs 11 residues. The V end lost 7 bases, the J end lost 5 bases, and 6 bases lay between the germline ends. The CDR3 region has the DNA TGTGCCAGCACCGTCAACAATGAGCAGTTCTTC. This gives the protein CASTVNNEQFF.

DNA for the CDR3: TGTGCCAGCAGCCAAGATCAAAACAGGGGGACGCAGTATTTT. Translated, it gives CASSQDQNRGTQYF. The rearrangement joins TRBV4-2 to TRBJ2-3, with 8 bases that match TRBD1. The CDR3 totals 14 residues. Unmatched junction bases numbered 5, after V lost 0 bases and J lost 9 bases. CDR1 is LGHNA, CDR2 YNFKEQ, per germline.

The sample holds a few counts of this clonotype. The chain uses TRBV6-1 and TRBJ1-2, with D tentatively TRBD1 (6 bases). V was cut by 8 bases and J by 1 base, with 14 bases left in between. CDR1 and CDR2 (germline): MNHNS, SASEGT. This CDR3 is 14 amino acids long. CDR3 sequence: CASSAGAINYGYTF. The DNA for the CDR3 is TGTGCCAGCTCCGCAGGGGCTATTAACTATGGCTACACCTTC.

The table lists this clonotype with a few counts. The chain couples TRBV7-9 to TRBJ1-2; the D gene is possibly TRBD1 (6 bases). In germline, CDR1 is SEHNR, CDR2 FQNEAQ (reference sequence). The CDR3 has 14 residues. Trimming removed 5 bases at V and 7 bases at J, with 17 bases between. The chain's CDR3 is CASSHGSGAGGYTF. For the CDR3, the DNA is TGTGCCAGCAGCCACGGCTCGGGGGCGGGTGGCTACACCTTC.

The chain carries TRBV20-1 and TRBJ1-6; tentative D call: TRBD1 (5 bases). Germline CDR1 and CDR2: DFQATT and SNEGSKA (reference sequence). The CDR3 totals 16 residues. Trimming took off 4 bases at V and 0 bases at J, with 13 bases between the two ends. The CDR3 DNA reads TGCAGTGCTAAATTACAGGCGGACTCCTATAATTCACCCCTCCACTTT. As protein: CSAKLQADSYNSPLHF.

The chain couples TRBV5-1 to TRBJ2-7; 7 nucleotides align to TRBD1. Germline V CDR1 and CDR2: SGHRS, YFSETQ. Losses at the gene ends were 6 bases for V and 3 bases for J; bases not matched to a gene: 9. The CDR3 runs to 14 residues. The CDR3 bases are TGCGCCAGCACTAGATCGGGACAGAGCTACGAGCAGTACTTC. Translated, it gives CASTRSGQSYEQYF.

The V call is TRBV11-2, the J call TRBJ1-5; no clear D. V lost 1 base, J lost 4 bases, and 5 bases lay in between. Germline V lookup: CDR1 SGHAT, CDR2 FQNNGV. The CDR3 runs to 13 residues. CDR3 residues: CASSLVTNQPQHF. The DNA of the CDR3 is TGTGCCAGCAGCTTAGTAACAAATCAGCCCCAGCATTTT.